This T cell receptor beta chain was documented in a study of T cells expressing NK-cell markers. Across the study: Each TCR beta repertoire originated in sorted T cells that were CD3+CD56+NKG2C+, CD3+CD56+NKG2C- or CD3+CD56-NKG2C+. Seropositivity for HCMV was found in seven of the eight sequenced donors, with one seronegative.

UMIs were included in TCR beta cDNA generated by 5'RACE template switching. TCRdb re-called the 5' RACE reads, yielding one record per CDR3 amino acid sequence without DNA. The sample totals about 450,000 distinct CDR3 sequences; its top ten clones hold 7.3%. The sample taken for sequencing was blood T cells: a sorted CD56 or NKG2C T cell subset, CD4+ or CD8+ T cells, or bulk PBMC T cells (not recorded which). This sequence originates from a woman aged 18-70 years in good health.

CDR3 sequence: CSGSGSLDTQYF. The chain couples TRBV29-1 to TRBJ2-3; absent DNA, TCRdb's TRBD2 call cannot be checked. The CDR3 extends over 12 amino acids. Germline V gives CDR1 SQVTM, CDR2 ANQGSEA.